Shown below are 18 T cell receptor beta chains from a single sample sequenced in a study of blood T cell repertoires in COVID-19. Assay: immunoSEQ multiplex PCR; the TCRdb copy retains only in-frame clones and omits some. Among 200,000 to 250,000 clones, about four fifths were seen once, and the ten largest hold over 7.5%. Sequencing was carried out using peripheral blood. These receptor sequences come from a man of 80 years or more with acute or convalescent COVID-19.

The chain joins TRBV3-1 (or the pseudogene TRBV3-2) to TRBJ2-7, with 16 bases fitting TRBD2. Germline loops: CDR1 LGHDT, CDR2 YNNKEL (reference sequence). There are 21 residues in the CDR3. J lost 3 bases, V lost 4 bases, and 18 bases had no gene match. The CDR3 spells CASSPQTPGLAGGWGNYEQYF. Written as DNA, the CDR3 is TGTGCCAGCAGCCCACAAACTCCGGGACTAGCGGGAGGGTGGGGGAACTACGAGCAGTACTTC.

V and J are TRBV19 and TRBJ1-5; 8 nucleotides line up with TRBD1. The V gene end was trimmed by 3 bases and the J gene end by 2 bases; junction bases not matched to a gene: 9. The CDR3 length is 17 residues. Per germline, CDR1 LNHDA and CDR2 SQIVND (reference sequence). The CDR3 DNA is TGTGCCAGTAGTATGTACCAGGGGGCGCGTGGCAATCAGCCCCAGCATTTT. Its translation is CASSMYQGARGNQPQHF.

J is TRBJ2-3 and V is TRBV21-1; the table's D call, TRBD2, was not checked against the DNA. TRBV21-1 is described as a pseudogene. The CDR3 consists of 13 residues. In DNA form, the CDR3 reads TGTGCCAGCAACGGGGGGGCGGCAGATACGCAGTATTTT. As protein: CASNGGAADTQYF.

DNA for the CDR3: TGTGCCACCAGCAGAGACGCAGGGGGCCAAGAGACCCAGTACTTC. Its protein is CATSRDAGGQETQYF. The J gene is TRBJ2-5, the V gene TRBV15, with TRBD1 identical over 7 bases. Per germline, CDR1 LNHNV and CDR2 YYDKDF (reference sequence). The ends lost 0 bases at V and 1 base at J; junction bases unmatched: 2. The CDR3 spans 15 residues. The full variable domain, its missing parts supplied by reference TRBV15 and TRBJ2-5, is DAMVIQNPRYQVTQFGKPVTLSCSQTLNHNVMYWYQQKSSQAPKLLFHYYDKDFNNEADTPDNFQSRRPNTSFCFLDIRSPGLGDTAMYLCATSRDAGGQETQYFGPGTRLLVL.

The V gene is TRBV5-4, the J gene TRBJ2-7; TRBD1 might be the D (6 bases). Deletions cut 2 bases from V and 0 bases from J, with 21 bases between. This CDR3 has 18 residues. CDR1 is SGHNT, CDR2 YYREEE, per germline (reference sequence). The CDR3 loop is CASSFKYLQGPFSYEQYF. The CDR3 nucleotides read TGTGCCAGCAGCTTCAAGTATCTGCAGGGGCCCTTCTCCTACGAGCAGTACTTC.

V gene TRBV5-1 combines with J gene TRBJ1-6; 7 bases map to TRBD1. The germline V gene encodes CDR1 SGHRS and CDR2 YFSETQ. This CDR3 has 15 residues. V was clipped by 4 bases and J by 6 bases; unmatched bases: 7. The CDR3 sequence: CASSAQGEINSPLHF. In nucleotides, the CDR3 is TGCGCCAGCAGCGCTCAGGGGGAAATTAATTCACCCCTCCACTTT.

The rearrangement uses TRBV5-1 and TRBJ1-2; 11 bases agree with TRBD1. The CDR3 has 15 amino acids. The germline CDR1 and CDR2 sequences are SGHRS and YFSETQ. Trimming cost V 5 bases and J 7 bases; bases outside gene matches: 10. The CDR3 is CASRPGTGGGAGYTF. CDR3 in DNA: TGCGCCAGCAGACCCGGGACAGGGGGAGGGGCTGGCTACACCTTC.

CDR3: CASKGLAGQNHYEQYF. CDR3 nucleotide sequence: TGTGCCAGTAAAGGACTAGCGGGCCAAAACCACTACGAGCAGTACTTC. The chain couples TRBV19 to TRBJ2-7, with TRBD2 identical over 11 bases. Looked up from germline, CDR1 is LNHDA and CDR2 is SQIVND (reference sequence). The CDR3 totals 16 residues. V shed 7 bases and J 3 bases; nucleotides not matched to a gene: 11.

The rearrangement joins TRBV19 to TRBJ2-7; TRBD2 matches at 9 bases. The CDR3 totals 14 residues. CDR1 is LNHDA, CDR2 SQIVND, per germline (reference sequence). The V segment lost 4 bases and the J segment 3 bases; nucleotides outside the gene matches: 4. The CDR3, as DNA: TGTGCCAGTAGTACGACTAGCGGCCGCTACGAGCAGTACTTC. As protein: CASSTTSGRYEQYF.

The chain recombines TRBV19 with TRBJ1-6, with TRBD1 matching over 9 bases. In germline, CDR1 is LNHDA, CDR2 SQIVND (reference sequence). This CDR3 contains 16 residues. Unmatched junction bases numbered 3, after V lost 0 bases and J lost 6 bases. The CDR3, as DNA: TGTGCCAGTAGTATAGAGGGGACAGGGAGTAATTCACCCCTCCACTTT. It encodes CASSIEGTGSNSPLHF.

The CDR3 DNA is TGTGCCAGCAGCCGTCGGGACAGGGCCACTAATCAGCCCCAGCATTTT. This sequence encodes CASSRRDRATNQPQHF. The V and J genes are TRBV7-9 and TRBJ1-5, with 9 bases identical to TRBD1. The CDR3 is 16 residues long. The germline V gene has CDR1 SEHNR and CDR2 FQNEAQ (reference sequence). The ends lost 5 bases at V and 4 bases at J; junction bases unmatched: 9. Using reference TRBV7-9 and TRBJ1-5 for the parts outside the CDR3, the full variable domain is DTGVSQNPRHKITKRGQNVTFRCDPISEHNRLYWYRQTLGQGPEFLTYFQNEAQLEKSRLLSDRFSAERPKGSFSTLEIQRTEQGDSAMYLCASSRRDRATNQPQHFGDGTRLSIL.

The CDR3 here is CASSVVTGGANYGYTF. The CDR3 DNA reads as TGTGCCAGCAGCGTAGTTACAGGGGGCGCCAACTATGGCTACACCTTC. The V gene is TRBV9, the J gene TRBJ1-2; 9 nucleotides align to TRBD1. V was pared by 0 bases and J by 2 bases, with 5 bases of the junction left unmatched. Germline values: CDR1 SGDLS, CDR2 YYNGEE. This CDR3 spans 16 amino acids.

The chain recombines TRBV19 with TRBJ1-5, with D uncertain. The CDR3 is made up of 16 amino acids. Trimming left V 3 bases short and J 3 bases short, with 15 bases between. The germline V gene encodes CDR1 LNHDA and CDR2 SQIVND (reference sequence). CDR3 protein: CASSIPLSRFNQPQHF. The CDR3 bases are TGTGCCAGTAGTATCCCACTTTCGAGGTTCAATCAGCCCCAGCATTTT.

The chain has TRBV2 and TRBJ1-1; unclear D gene. The V gene's germline CDR1 is SNHLY and CDR2 FYNNEI. V lost 6 bases and J 0 bases, leaving 11 bases between the germline ends. The CDR3 has 14 amino acids. The CDR3 sequence is CASRRRSLNTEAFF. The CDR3 DNA sequence: TGTGCCAGCAGACGGAGGTCCCTGAACACTGAAGCTTTCTTT.

This chain links TRBV27 with TRBJ1-6; tentative D call: TRBD1 (5 bases). Germline loops: CDR1 MNHEY, CDR2 SMNVEV (reference sequence). V was cut by 7 bases and J by 10 bases, with 23 bases left in between. This CDR3 region has 16 residues. The CDR3 loop reads CASTTARPDPGSPLHF. The CDR3 DNA reads as TGTGCCAGCACCACCGCTCGCCCCGATCCAGGGTCACCCCTCCACTTT.

The rearrangement joins TRBV6-5 to TRBJ1-1, with D tentatively TRBD1 (6 bases). The CDR3 runs to 12 residues. The V end lost 5 bases, the J end lost 6 bases, and 10 bases lay between the germline ends. Germline values: CDR1 MNHEY, CDR2 SVGAGI. The CDR3 sequence: CASSQGRAEAFF. The CDR3 DNA follows: TGTGCCAGCAGTCAGGGGAGGGCTGAAGCTTTCTTT.

The V and J genes are TRBV24-1 and TRBJ2-7; TRBD1 might be the D (6 bases). There are 17 residues in the CDR3. CDR1 KGHDR and CDR2 SFDVKD come from the germline V gene. The germline V and J ends were trimmed by 7 bases and 3 bases, with 24 bases remaining between them. The CDR3 reads CATSPYREQGQNYEQYF. In DNA, the CDR3 is TGTGCCACCAGCCCCTACCGAGAACAGGGACAAAACTACGAGCAGTACTTC.

The J gene is TRBJ1-2, the V gene TRBV2; 7 positions agree with TRBD1. From germline, CDR1 is SNHLY and CDR2 FYNNEI. The CDR3 contains 13 residues. V gave up 11 bases and J gave up 2 bases; unmatched junction bases: 8. Here the CDR3 DNA reads TGTGCCGGCCAGCAGGGACAGAACTATGGCTACACCTTC. It is translated as CAGQQGQNYGYTF.